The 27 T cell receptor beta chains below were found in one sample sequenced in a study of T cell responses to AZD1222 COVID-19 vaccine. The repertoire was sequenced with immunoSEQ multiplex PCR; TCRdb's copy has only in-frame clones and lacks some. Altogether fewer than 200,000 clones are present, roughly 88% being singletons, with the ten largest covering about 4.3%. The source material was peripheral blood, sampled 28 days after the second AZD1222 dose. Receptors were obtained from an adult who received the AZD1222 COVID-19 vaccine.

CDR3 DNA: TGTGCCAGTATAGCCAATTCGGGCACTGAAGCTTTCTTT. Its translation is CASIANSGTEAFF. V is TRBV19 and J is TRBJ1-1; D gene uncertain. CDR3 length: 13 residues. V lost 7 bases and J 4 bases, leaving 13 bases between the germline ends. Germline CDR1 LNHDA, CDR2 SQIVND (reference sequence).

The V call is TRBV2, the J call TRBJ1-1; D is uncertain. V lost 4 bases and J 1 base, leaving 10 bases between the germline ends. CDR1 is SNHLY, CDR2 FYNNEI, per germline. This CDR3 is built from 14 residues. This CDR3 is CASSVEGPNTEAFF. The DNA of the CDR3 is TGTGCCAGCAGTGTGGAGGGTCCGAACACTGAAGCTTTCTTT. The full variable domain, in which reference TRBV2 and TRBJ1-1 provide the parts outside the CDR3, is EPEVTQTPSHQVTQMGQEVILRCVPISNHLYFYWYRQILGQKVEFLVSFYNNEISEKSEIFDDQFSVERPDGSNFTLKIRSTKLEDSAMYFCASSVEGPNTEAFFGQGTRLTVV.

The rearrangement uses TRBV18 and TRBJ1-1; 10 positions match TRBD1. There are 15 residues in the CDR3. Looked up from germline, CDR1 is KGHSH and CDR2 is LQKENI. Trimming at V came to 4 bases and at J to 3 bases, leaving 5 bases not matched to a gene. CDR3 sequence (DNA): TGTGCCAGCTCACGGGGACAGGGGATTGACACTGAAGCTTTCTTT. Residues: CASSRGQGIDTEAFF.

In DNA form, the CDR3 reads TGCGCCAGCAGAGATGGACAGGGGGCTTTCTTT. This sequence encodes CASRDGQGAFF. The genes are TRBV5-1 and TRBJ1-1; TRBD1 matches at 9 bases. CDR1 is SGHRS, CDR2 YFSETQ, per germline. The V gene end was trimmed by 5 bases and the J gene end by 11 bases; junction bases not matched to a gene: 4. The CDR3 runs to 11 residues.

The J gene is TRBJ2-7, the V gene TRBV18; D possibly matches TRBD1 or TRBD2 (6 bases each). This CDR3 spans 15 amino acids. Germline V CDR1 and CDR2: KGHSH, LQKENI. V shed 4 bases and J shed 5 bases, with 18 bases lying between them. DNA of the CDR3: TGTGCCAGCTCACTGGGGAGAGGGGGGTTTGACGAGCAGTACTTC. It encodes CASSLGRGGFDEQYF.

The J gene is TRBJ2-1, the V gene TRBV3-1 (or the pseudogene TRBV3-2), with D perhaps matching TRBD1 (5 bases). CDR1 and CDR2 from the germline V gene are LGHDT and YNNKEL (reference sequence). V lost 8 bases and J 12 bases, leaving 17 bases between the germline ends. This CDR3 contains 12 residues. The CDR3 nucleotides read TGTGCCAGCGGCTCCTTACAGGCCAGGCAGTTCTTC. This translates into CASGSLQARQFF.

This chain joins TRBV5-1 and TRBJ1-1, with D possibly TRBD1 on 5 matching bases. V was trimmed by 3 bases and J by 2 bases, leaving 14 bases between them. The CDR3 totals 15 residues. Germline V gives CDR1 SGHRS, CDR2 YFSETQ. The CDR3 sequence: CASSSAPQGNTEAFF. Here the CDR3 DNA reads TGCGCCAGCAGCTCTGCTCCTCAGGGAAACACTGAAGCTTTCTTT.

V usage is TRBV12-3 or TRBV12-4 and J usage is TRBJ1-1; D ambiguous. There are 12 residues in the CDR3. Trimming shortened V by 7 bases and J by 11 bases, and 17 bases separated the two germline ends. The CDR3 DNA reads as TGTGCCAGCACTACCGCCGGGCTTGGGGCTTTCTTT. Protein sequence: CASTTAGLGAFF.

The DNA for the CDR3 is TGTGCCAGCAGCCCTCACACCTACGAGCAGTACTTC. Protein: CASSPHTYEQYF. The V call is TRBV7-9, the J call TRBJ2-7, with unresolved D. The V and J ends lost 5 bases and 2 bases respectively, with 7 bases between them. CDR3 length equals 12 residues. Germline V gene sequence: CDR1 SEHNR, CDR2 FQNEAQ (reference sequence).

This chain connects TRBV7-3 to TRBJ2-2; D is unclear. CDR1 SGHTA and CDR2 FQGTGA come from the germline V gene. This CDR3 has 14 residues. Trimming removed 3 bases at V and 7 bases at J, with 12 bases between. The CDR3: CASSLSLQSGELFF. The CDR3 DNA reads TGTGCCAGCAGCTTGAGTCTACAAAGCGGGGAGCTGTTTTTT.

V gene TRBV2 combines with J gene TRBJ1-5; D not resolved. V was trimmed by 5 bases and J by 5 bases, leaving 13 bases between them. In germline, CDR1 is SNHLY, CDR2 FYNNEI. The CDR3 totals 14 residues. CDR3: CASSREMRDQPQHF. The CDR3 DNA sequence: TGTGCCAGCAGTAGGGAAATGAGAGATCAGCCCCAGCATTTT.

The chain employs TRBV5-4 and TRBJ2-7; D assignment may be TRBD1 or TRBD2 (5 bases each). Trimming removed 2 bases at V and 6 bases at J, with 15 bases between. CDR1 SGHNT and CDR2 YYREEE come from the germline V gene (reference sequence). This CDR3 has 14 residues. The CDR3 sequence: CASSFMGDAREQYF. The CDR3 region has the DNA TGTGCCAGCAGCTTTATGGGGGATGCGCGCGAGCAGTACTTC. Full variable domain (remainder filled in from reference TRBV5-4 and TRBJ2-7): ETGVTQSPTHLIKTRGQQVTLRCSSQSGHNTVSWYQQALGQGPQFIFQYYREEENGRGNFPPRFSGLQFPNYSSELNVNALELDDSALYLCASSFMGDAREQYFGPGTRLTVT.

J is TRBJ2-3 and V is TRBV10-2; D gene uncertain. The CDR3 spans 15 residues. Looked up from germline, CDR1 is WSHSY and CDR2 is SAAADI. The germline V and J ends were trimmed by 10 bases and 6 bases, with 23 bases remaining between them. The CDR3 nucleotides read TGCGCCACCGGACCCGCGGCCCCTGGGTTCGATACGCAGTATTTT. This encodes CATGPAAPGFDTQYF.

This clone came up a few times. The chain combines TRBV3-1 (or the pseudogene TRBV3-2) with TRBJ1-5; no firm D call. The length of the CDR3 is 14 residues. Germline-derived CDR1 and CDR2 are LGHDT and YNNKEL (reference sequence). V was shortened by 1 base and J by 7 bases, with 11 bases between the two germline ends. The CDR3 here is CASSQGSGKQPQHF. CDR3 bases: TGTGCCAGCAGCCAAGGATCGGGTAAACAGCCCCAGCATTTT.

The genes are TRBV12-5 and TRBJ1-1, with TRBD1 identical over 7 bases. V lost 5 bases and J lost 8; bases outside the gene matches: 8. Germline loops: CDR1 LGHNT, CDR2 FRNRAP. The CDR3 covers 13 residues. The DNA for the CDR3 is TGTGCTAGTGGTCGGGGGCAGGGGGAGGAAGCTTTCTTT. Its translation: CASGRGQGEEAFF.

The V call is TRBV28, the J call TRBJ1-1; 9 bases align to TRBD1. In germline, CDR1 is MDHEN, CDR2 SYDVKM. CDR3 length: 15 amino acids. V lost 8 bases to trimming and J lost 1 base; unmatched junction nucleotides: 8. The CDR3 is CASRMDRGGNTEAFF. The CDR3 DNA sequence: TGTGCCAGCCGGATGGACAGGGGAGGGAACACTGAAGCTTTCTTT.

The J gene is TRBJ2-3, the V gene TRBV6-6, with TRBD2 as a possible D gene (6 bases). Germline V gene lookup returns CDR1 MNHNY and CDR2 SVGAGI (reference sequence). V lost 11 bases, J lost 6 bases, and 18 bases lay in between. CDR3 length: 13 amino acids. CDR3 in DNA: TGTGCCGCGCGGGAATCGAACCTGGATACGCAGTATTTT. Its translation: CAARESNLDTQYF.

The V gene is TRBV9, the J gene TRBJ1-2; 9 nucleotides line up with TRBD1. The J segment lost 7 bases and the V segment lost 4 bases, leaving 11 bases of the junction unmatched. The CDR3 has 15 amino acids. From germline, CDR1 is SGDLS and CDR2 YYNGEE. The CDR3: CASSRGQGVRSGYTF. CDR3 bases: TGTGCCAGCAGCCGGGGACAGGGCGTCAGAAGTGGCTACACCTTC.

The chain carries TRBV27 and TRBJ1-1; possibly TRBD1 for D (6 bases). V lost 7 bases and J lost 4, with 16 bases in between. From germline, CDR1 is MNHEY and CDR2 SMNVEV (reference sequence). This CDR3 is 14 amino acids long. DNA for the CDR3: TGTGCCAGCACCGCACGGGGGGCCCGCACTGAAGCTTTCTTT. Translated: CASTARGARTEAFF.

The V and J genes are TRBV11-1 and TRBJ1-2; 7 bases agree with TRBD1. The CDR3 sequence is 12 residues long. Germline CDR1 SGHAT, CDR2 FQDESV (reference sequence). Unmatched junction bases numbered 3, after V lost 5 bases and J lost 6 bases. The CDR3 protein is CASSVDRDGYTF. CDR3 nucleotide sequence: TGTGCCAGCAGCGTCGACAGGGATGGCTACACCTTC.

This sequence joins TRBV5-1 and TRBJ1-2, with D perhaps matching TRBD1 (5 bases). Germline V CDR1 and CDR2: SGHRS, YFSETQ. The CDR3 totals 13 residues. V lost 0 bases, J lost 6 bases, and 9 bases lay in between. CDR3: CASSLVGGDGYTF. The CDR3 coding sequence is TGCGCCAGCAGCTTGGTGGGGGGTGATGGCTACACCTTC. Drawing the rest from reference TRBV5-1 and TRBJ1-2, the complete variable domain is KAGVTQTPRYLIKTRGQQVTLSCSPISGHRSVSWYQQTPGQGLQFLFEYFSETQRNKGNFPGRFSGRQFSNSRSEMNVSTLELGDSALYLCASSLVGGDGYTFGSGTRLTVV.

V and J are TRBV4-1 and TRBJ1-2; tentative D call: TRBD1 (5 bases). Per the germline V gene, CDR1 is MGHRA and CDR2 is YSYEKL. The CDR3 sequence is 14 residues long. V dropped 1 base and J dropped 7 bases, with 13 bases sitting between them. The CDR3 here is CASSQGSGRGGYTF. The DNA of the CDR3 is TGCGCCAGCAGCCAAGGGTCGGGAAGGGGTGGCTACACCTTC.

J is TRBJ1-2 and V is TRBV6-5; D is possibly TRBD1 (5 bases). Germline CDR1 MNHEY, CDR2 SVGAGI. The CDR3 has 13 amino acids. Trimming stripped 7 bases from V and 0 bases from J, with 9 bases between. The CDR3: CASMATANYGYTF. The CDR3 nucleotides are TGTGCCAGCATGGCGACAGCTAACTATGGCTACACCTTC.

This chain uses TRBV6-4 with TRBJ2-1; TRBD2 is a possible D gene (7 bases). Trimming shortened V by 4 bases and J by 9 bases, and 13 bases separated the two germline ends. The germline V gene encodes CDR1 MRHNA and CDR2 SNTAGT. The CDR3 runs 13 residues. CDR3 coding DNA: TGTGCCAGCAGTGGAGGGGGGGCCGGTGAGCAGTTCTTC. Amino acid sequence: CASSGGGAGEQFF.

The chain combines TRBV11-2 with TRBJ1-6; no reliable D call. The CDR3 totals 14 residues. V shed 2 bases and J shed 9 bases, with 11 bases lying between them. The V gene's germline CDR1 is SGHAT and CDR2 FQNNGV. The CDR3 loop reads CASSLIASPSPLHF. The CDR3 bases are TGTGCCAGCAGCTTAATAGCTTCCCCTTCACCCCTCCACTTT.

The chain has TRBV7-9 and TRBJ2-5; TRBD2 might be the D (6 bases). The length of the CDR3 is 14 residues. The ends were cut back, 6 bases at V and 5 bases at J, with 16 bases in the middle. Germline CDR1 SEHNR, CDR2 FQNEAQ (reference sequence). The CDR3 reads CASRTEGGGETQYF. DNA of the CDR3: TGTGCCAGCAGGACCGAGGGAGGAGGGGAGACCCAGTACTTC.

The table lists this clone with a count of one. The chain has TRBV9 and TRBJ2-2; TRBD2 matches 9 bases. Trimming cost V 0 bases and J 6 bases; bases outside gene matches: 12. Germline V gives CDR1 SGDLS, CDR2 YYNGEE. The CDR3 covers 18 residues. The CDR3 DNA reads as TGTGCCAGCAGCGTAGATATAGGAACTAGCGGGTCCTCCGGGGAGCTGTTTTTT. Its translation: CASSVDIGTSGSSGELFF.